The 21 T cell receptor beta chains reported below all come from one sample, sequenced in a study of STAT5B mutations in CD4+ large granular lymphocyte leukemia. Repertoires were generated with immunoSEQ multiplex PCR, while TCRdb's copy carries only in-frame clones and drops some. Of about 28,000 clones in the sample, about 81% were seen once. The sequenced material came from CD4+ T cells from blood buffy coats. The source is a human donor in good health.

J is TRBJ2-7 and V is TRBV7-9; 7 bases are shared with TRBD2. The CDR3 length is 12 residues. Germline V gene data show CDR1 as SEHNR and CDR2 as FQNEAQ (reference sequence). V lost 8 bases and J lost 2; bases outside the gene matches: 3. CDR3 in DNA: TGTGCCAGCGGCGGGGGTCCCTACGAGCAGTACTTC. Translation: CASGGGPYEQYF. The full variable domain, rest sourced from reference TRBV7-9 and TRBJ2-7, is DTGVSQNPRHKITKRGQNVTFRCDPISEHNRLYWYRQTLGQGPEFLTYFQNEAQLEKSRLLSDRFSAERPKGSFSTLEIQRTEQGDSAMYLCASGGGPYEQYFGPGTRLTVT.

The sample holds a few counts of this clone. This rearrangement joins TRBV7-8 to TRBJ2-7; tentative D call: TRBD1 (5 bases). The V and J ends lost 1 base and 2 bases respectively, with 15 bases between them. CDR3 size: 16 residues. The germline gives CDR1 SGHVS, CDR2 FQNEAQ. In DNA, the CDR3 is TGTGCCAGCAGCTTAGGGAAATGGGGCAGTACCTACGAGCAGTACTTC. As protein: CASSLGKWGSTYEQYF. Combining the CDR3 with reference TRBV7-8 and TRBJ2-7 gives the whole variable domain GAGVSQSPRYKVAKRGQDVALRCDPISGHVSLFWYQQALGQGPEFLTYFQNEAQLDKSGLPSDRFFAERPEGSVSTLKIQRTQQEDSAVYLCASSLGKWGSTYEQYFGPGTRLTVT.

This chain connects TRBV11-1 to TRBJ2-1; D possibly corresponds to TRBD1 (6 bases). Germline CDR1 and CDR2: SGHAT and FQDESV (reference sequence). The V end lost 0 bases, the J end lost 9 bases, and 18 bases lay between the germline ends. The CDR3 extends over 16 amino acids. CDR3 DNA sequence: TGTGCCAGCAGCTTAGCGCAGGGGACGGGGAGTATTGAGCAGTTCTTC. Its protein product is CASSLAQGTGSIEQFF. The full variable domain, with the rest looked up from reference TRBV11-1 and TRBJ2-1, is EAEVAQSPRYKITEKSQAVAFWCDPISGHATLYWYRQILGQGPELLVQFQDESVVDDSQLPKDRFSAERLKGVDSTLKIQPAELGDSAMYLCASSLAQGTGSIEQFFGPGTRLTVL.

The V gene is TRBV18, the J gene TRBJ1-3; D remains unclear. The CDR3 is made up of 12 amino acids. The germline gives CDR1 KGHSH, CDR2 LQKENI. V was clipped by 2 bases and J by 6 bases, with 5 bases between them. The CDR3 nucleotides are TGTGCCAGCTCACCAGATCAAAACACCATATATTTT. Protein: CASSPDQNTIYF.

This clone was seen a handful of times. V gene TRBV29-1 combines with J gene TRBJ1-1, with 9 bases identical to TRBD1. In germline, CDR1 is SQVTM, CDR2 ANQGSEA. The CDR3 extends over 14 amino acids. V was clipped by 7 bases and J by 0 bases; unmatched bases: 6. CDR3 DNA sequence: TGCAGCGACATACAGGGGGCGCTGAACACTGAAGCTTTCTTT. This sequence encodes CSDIQGALNTEAFF. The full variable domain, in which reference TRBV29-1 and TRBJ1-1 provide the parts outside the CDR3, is SAVISQKPSRDICQRGTSLTIQCQVDSQVTMMFWYRQQPGQSLTLIATANQGSEATYESGFVIDKFPISRPNLTFSTLTVSNMSPEDSSIYLCSDIQGALNTEAFFGQGTRLTVV.

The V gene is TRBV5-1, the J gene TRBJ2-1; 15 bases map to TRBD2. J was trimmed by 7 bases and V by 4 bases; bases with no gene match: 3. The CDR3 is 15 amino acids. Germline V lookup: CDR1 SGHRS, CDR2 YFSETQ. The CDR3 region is CASSPGTSGRNEQFF. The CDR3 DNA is TGCGCCAGCAGCCCCGGGACTAGCGGGAGGAATGAGCAGTTCTTC.

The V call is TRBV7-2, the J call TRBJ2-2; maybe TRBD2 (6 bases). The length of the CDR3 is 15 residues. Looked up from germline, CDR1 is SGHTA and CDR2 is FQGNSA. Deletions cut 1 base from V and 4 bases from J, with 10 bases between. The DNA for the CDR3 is TGTGCCAGCAGCTTAGTGGAGGGCCGCACCGGGGAGCTGTTTTTT. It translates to CASSLVEGRTGELFF.

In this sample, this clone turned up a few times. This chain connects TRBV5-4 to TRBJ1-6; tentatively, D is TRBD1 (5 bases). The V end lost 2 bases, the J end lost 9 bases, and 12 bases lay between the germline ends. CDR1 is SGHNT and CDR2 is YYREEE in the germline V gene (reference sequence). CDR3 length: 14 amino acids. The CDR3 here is CASSFRDGASPLHF. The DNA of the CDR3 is TGTGCCAGCAGCTTCAGGGACGGGGCTTCACCCCTCCACTTT.

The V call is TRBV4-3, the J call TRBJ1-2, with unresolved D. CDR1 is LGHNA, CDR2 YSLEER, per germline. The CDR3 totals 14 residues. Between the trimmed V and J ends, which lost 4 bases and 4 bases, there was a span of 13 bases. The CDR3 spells CASSRGGNPYGYTF. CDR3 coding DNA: TGCGCCAGCAGCCGGGGAGGGAACCCCTATGGCTACACCTTC.

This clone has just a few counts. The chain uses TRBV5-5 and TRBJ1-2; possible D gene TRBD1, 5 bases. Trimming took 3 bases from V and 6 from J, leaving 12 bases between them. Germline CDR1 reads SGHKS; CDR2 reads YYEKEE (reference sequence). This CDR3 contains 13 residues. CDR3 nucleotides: TGTGCCAGCAGCTCGCAGGGTAGGGATGGCTACACCTTC. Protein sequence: CASSSQGRDGYTF.

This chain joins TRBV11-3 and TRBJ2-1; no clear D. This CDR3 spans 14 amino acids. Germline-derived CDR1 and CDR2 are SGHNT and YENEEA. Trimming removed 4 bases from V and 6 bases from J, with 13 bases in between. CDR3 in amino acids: CASSSQAISNEQFF. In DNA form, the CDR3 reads TGTGCCAGCAGCTCCCAAGCAATCTCCAATGAGCAGTTCTTC.

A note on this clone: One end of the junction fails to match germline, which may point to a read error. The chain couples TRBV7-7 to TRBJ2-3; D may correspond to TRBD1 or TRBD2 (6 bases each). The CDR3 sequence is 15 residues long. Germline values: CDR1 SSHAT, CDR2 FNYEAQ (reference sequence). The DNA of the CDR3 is TGTGCTAGCAGCATACGGGGGCTGCCCACAGATACGCAGTATTTT. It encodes CASSIRGLPTDTQYF.

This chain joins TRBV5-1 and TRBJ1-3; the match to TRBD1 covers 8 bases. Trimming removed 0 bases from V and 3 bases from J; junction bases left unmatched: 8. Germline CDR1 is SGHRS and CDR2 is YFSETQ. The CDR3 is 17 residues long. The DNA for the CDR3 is TGCGCCAGCAGCTTGGCATCTAGCGGGACAGGTGGAAACACCATATATTTT. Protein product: CASSLASSGTGGNTIYF.

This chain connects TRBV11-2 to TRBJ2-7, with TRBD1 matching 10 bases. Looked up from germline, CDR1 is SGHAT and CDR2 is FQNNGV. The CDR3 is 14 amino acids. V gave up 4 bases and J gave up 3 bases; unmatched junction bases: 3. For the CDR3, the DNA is TGTGCCAGCAGCTCGGGACAGGGGCGCTACGAGCAGTACTTC. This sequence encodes CASSSGQGRYEQYF.

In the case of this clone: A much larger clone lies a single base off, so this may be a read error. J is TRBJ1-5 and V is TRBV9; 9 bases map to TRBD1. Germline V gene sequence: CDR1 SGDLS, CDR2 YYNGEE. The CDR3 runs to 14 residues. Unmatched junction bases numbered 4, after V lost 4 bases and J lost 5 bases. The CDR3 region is CASSSGQGYQPQHF. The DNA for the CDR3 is TGTGCCAGCAGCTCGGGACAGGGCTATCAGCCCCAGCATTTT.

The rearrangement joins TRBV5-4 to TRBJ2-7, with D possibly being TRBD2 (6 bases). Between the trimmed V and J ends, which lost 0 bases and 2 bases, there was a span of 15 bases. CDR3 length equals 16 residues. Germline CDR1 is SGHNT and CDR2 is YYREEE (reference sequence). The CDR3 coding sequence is TGTGCCAGCAGCTTGGGGTTTGGGACTCTAGCCTACGAGCAGTACTTC. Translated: CASSLGFGTLAYEQYF.

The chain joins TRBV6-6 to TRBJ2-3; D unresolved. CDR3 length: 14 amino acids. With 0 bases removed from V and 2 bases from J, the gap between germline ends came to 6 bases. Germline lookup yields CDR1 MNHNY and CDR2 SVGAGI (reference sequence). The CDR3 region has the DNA TGTGCCAGCAGTTACTCGGAGACCACAGATACGCAGTATTTT. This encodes CASSYSETTDTQYF.

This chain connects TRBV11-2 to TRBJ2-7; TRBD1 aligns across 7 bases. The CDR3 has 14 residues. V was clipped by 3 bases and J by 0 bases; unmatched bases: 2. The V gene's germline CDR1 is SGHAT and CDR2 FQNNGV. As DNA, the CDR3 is TGTGCCAGCAGCTTCACAGGGGACTCCTACGAGCAGTACTTC. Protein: CASSFTGDSYEQYF.

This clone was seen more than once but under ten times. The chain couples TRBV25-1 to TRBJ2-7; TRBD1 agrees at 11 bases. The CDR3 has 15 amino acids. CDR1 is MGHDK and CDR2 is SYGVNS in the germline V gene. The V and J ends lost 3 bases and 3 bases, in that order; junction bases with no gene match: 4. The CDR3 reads CASSETGTGGYEQYF. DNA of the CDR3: TGTGCCAGCAGTGAGACCGGGACAGGGGGCTACGAGCAGTACTTC.

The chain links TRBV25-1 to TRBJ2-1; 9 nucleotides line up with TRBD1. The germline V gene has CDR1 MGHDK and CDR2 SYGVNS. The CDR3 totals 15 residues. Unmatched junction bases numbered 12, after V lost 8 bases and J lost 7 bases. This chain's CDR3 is CASGLGQGLSNEQFF. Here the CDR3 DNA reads TGTGCCAGCGGTCTGGGACAGGGTTTATCAAATGAGCAGTTCTTC.

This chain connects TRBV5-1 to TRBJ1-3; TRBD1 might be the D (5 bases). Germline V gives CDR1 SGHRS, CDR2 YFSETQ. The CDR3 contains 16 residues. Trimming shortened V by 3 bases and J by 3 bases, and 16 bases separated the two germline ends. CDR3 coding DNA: TGCGCCAGCAGCTCGATAGGGACCGGCGTTGGAAACACCATATATTTT. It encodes CASSSIGTGVGNTIYF.